This T cell receptor (beta chain) was identified during a study of patients and donors after allogeneic stem cell transplantation. TCRdb re-derived calls from the RT-PCR reads in MiXCR, one entry per CDR3 protein. The repertoire holds some 880,000 distinct CDR3 sequences, with around 17% as singletons. Germline V gene data show CDR1 as SGHVS and CDR2 as FQNEAQ. The CDR3 has 15 amino acids. V shed 1 base and J shed 3 bases, with 13 bases lying between them. This chain links TRBV7-8 with TRBJ2-7; D unresolved. The receptor's source is a human donor who was either an allogeneic HSCT recipient or a stem cell or donor lymphocyte infusion donor (not recorded which). It is not recorded whose cells these are; they may come from a transplant donor. Material: blood, either unsorted or a sorted T cell fraction (not recorded which). The CDR3 sequence is CASSLEGGLHYEQYF. DNA for the CDR3: TGTGCCAGCAGCTTAGAAGGTGGGCTTCACTACGAGCAGTACTTC.